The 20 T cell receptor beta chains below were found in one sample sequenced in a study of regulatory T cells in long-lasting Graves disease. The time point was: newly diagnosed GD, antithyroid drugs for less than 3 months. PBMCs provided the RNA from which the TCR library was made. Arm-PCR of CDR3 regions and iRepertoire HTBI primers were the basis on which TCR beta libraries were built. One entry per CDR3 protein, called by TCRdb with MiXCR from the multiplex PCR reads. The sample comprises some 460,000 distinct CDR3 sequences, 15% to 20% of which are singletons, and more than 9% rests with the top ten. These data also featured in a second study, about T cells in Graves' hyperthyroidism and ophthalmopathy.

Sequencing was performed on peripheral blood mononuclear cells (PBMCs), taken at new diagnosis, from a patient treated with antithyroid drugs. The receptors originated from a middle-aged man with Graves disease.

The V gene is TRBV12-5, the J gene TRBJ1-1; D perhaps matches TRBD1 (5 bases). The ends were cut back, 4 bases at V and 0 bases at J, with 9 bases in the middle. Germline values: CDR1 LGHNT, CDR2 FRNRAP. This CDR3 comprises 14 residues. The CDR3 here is CASGWGWVNTEAFF. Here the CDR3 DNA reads TGTGCTAGTGGTTGGGGGTGGGTGAACACTGAAGCTTTCTTT.

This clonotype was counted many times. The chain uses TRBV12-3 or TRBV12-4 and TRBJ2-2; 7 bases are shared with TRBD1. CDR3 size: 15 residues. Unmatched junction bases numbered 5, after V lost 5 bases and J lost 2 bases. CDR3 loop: CASSPRQGNTGELFF. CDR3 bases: TGTGCCAGCAGTCCCCGACAGGGTAACACCGGGGAGCTGTTTTTT.

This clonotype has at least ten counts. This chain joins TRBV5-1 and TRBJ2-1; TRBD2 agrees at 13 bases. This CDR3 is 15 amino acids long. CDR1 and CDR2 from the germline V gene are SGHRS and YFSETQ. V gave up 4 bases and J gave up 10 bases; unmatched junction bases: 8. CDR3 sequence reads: CASSPLAGGPWEQFF. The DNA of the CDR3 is TGCGCCAGCAGCCCACTAGCGGGAGGGCCTTGGGAGCAGTTCTTC. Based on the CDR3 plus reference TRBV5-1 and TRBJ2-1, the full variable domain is KAGVTQTPRYLIKTRGQQVTLSCSPISGHRSVSWYQQTPGQGLQFLFEYFSETQRNKGNFPGRFSGRQFSNSRSEMNVSTLELGDSALYLCASSPLAGGPWEQFFGPGTRLTVL.

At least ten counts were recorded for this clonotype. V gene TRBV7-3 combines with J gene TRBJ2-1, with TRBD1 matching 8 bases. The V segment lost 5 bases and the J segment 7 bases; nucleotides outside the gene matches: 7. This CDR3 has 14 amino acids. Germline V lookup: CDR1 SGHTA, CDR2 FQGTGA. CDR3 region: CASSGQGQGNEQFF. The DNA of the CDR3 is TGTGCCAGCAGCGGACAGGGCCAAGGAAATGAGCAGTTCTTC.

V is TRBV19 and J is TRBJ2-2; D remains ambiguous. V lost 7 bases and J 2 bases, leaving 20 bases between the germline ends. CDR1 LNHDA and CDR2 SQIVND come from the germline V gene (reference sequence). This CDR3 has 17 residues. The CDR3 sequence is CASKLSGRFENTGELFF. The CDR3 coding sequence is TGTGCCAGTAAACTCTCAGGCCGCTTCGAAAACACCGGGGAGCTGTTTTTT. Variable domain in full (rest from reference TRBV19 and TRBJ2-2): DGGITQSPKYLFRKEGQNVTLSCEQNLNHDAMYWYRQDPGQGLRLIYYSQIVNDFQKGDIAEGYSVSREKKESFPLTVTSAQKNPTAFYLCASKLSGRFENTGELFFGEGSRLTVL.

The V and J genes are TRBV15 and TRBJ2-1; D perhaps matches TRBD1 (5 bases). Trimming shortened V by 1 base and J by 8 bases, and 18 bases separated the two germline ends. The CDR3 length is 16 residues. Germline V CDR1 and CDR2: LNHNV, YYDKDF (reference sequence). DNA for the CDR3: TGTGCCACCAGCAGAGTGGGCGGAAAGGGGTTTGATGAGCAGTTCTTC. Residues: CATSRVGGKGFDEQFF. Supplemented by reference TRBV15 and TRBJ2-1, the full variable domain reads DAMVIQNPRYQVTQFGKPVTLSCSQTLNHNVMYWYQQKSSQAPKLLFHYYDKDFNNEADTPDNFQSRRPNTSFCFLDIRSPGLGDTAMYLCATSRVGGKGFDEQFFGPGTRLTVL.

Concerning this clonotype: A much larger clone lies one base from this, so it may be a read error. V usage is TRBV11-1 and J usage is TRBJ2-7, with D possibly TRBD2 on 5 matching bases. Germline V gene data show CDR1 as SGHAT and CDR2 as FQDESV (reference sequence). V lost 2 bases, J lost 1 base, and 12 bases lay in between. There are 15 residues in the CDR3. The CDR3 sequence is CASSLLAVISYEQYF. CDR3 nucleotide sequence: TGTGCCAGCAGCTTACTAGCCGTGATTTCCTACGAGCAGTACTTC.

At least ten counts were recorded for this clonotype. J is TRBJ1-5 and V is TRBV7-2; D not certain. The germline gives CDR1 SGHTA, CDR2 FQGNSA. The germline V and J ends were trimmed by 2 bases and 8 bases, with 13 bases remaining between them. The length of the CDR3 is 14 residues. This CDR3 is CASSLKSLWEPQHF. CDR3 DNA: TGTGCCAGCAGCTTAAAGAGTCTCTGGGAGCCCCAGCATTTT.

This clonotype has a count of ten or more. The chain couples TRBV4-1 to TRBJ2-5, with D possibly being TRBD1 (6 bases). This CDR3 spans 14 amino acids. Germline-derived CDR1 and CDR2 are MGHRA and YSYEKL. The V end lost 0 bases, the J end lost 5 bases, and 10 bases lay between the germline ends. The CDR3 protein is CASSQDGGVETQYF. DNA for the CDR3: TGCGCCAGCAGCCAAGATGGGGGCGTGGAGACCCAGTACTTC.

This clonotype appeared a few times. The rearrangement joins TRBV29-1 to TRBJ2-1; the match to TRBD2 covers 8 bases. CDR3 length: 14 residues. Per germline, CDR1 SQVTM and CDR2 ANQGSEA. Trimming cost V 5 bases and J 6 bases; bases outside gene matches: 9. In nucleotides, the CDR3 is TGCAGCGTTCCCCGGAGCGGGAGTCTCAATGAGCAGTTCTTC. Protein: CSVPRSGSLNEQFF.

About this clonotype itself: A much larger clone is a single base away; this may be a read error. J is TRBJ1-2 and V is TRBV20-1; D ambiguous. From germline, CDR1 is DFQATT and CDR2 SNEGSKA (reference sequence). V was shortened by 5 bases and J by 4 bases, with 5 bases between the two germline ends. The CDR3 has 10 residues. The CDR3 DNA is TGCAGTGCTGCTAGCTATGGCTACACCTTC. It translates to CSAASYGYTF.

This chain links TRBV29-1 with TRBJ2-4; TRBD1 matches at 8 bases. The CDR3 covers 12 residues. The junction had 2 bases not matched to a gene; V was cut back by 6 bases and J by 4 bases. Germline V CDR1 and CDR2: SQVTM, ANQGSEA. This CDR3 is CSVGQGKNIQYF. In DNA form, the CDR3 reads TGCAGCGTCGGACAGGGAAAAAACATTCAGTACTTC.

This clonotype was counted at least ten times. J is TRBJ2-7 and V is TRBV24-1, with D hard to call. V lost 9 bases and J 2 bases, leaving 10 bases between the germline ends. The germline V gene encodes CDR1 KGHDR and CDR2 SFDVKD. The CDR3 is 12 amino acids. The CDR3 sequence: CATQASTYEQYF. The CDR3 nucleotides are TGTGCCACCCAGGCCTCCACCTACGAGCAGTACTTC.

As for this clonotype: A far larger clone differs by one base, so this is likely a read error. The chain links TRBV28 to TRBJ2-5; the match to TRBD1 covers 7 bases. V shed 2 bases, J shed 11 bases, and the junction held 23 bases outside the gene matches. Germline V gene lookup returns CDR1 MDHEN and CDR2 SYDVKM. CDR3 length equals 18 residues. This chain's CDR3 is CASSLPQLQGTDYNEQYF. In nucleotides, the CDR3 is TGTGCCAGCAGTTTACCACAACTACAGGGGACGGATTACAATGAGCAGTACTTC. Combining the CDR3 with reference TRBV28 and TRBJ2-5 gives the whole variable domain DVKVTQSSRYLVKRTGEKVFLECVQDMDHENMFWYRQDPGLGLRLIYFSYDVKMKEKGDIPEGYSVSREKKERFSLILESASTNQTSMYLCASSLPQLQGTDYNEQYFGPGTRLLVL.

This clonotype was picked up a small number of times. CDR3 DNA sequence: TGTGCCAGCAGTCCCCTTCGCGGGAGTTCCTACGAGCAGTACTTC. Protein sequence: CASSPLRGSSYEQYF. This chain uses TRBV12-3 or TRBV12-4 with TRBJ2-7; 7 bases fit TRBD2. V gave up 5 bases and J gave up 1 base; unmatched junction bases: 8. The CDR3 length is 15 residues.

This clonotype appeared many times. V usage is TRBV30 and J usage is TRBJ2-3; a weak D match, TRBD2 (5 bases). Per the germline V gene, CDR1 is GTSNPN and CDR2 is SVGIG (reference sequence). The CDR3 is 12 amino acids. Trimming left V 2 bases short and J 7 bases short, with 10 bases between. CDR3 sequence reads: CAWSIARNTQYF. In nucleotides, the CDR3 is TGTGCCTGGAGTATAGCGAGGAATACGCAGTATTTT.

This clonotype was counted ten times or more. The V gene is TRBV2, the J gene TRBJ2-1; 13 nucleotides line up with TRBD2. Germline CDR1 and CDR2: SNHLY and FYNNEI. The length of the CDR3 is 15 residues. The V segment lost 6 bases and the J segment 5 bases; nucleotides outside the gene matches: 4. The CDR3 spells CASRSLAGGHNEQFF. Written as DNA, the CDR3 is TGTGCCAGCAGATCACTAGCGGGAGGGCACAATGAGCAGTTCTTC.

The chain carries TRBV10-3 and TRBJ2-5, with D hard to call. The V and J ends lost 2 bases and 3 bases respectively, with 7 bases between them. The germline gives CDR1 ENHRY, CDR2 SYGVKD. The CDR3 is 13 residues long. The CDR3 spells CAISEVGKETQYF. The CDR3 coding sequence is TGTGCCATCAGTGAGGTCGGAAAAGAGACCCAGTACTTC.

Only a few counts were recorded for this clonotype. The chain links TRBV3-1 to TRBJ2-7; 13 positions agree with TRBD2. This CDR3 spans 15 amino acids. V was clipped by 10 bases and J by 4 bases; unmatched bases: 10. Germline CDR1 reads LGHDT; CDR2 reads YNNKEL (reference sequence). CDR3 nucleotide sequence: TGTGCCACCTCCAGGACTAGCGGGAGTTGGTACGAGCAGTACTTC. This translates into CATSRTSGSWYEQYF.

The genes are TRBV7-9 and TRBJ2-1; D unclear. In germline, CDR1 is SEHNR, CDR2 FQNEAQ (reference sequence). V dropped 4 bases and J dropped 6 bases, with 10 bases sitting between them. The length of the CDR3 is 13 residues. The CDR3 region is CASSSTLGNEQFF. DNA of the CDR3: TGTGCCAGCAGCTCGACCCTGGGCAATGAGCAGTTCTTC.